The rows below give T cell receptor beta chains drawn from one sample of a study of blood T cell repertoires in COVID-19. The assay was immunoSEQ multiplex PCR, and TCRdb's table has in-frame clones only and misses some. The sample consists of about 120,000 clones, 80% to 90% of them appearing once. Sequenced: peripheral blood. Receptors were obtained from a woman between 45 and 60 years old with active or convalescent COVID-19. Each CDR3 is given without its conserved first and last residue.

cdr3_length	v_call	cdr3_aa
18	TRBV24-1	ATSDLRPPGQGVFQETQY
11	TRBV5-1	ASSLGQDYGYT
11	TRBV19	ASSTGQGYEQY
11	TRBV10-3	AIRQGFPYEQY
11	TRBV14	ASSQSESFEAF
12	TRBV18	ASTPGQGAYEQY
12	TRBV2	ASTGALSTDTQY
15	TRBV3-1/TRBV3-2	ASSQGWTGELGNTIY
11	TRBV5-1	ASSSTDRGGYT
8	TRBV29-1	SVDFGQEY
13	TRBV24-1	ATSSLAEPTDTQY
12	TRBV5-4	ASSLAGGRETQY
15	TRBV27	ASSLSRGTGWADTQY
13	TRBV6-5	ASSYLGAKDYGYT
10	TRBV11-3	ASSLSREEQF
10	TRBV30	AWARQSYEQY
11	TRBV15	ATSSGVSYEQY
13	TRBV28	ASSSSGMGNEKLF
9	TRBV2	ASRSSYEQY
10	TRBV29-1	SVLTGLDGYT
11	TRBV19	ASYRVGNTEAF
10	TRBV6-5	ASRGLPDTQY
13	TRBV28	ASSPSGTGYNEQF
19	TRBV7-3	ASSFHLNSGRKRVAKNIQY
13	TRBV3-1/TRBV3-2	ASSQGQGAYSPLH
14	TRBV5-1	ASSLGLADSTDTQY
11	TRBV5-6	ASSLGSSYEQY
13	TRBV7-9	ASSRPGAGANVLT
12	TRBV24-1	ATSDSPTGNGYT
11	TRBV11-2	ASSVQTRDEQY
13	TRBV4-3	ASSHMTGGGHEQY
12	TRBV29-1	SVEEGVHTGELF
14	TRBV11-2	ASSLIRAQGGGEQF
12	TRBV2	ASSSDSRNQPQH
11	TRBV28	ASSPRNSPEAF
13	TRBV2	ASSADRGFYNEQF
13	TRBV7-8	ASSQLAGKQETQY
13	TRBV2	ASTPLTGNTGELF
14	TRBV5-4	ASSLSAGTGDEKLF
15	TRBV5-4	ASSPGGMGVFADTQY
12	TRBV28	ASKSPNSGNTIY
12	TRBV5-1	ASSLEGQFNEQF
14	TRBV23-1	ASSGTAQGYNSPLH
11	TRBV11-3	ASSINPGETQY
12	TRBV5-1	ASTRTSPRGELF
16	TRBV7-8	ASSRGLAGEGYQETQY
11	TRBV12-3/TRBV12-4	ASRGLPQETQY
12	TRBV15	ATSREAGTLTQY
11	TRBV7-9	ASSLGGKYGYT
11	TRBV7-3	ASALLWGGEQY
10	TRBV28	ASRGTRQPQH
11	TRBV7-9	ASSLMGGETQY